One and the same sample provided the 2 T cell receptor beta chains below, sequenced in a study of T cells in Graves' hyperthyroidism and ophthalmopathy. TCR beta CDR3 regions were amplified from RNA. Carried out on the TCR CDR3, a first-round RT-PCR used the HTBI primer set. One entry per CDR3 protein results from TCRdb running MiXCR on the multiplex PCR reads. The data contain under 350,000 distinct CDR3 sequences, about 15% of them seen just once; the ten biggest clones take up around 61%. The sequenced sample consisted of blood. The receptor set was obtained from a woman aged 60-75 years with Graves' ophthalmopathy.

This clonotype appeared many times. J is TRBJ1-4 and V is TRBV20-1; no definite D call. Trimming removed 3 bases at V and 3 bases at J, with 5 bases between. This CDR3 spans 12 amino acids. CDR1 and CDR2 from the germline V gene are DFQATT and SNEGSKA (reference sequence). The CDR3 nucleotides read TGCAGTGCTAGTAGTCCTAATGAAAAACTGTTTTTT. It translates to CSASSPNEKLFF.

This clonotype has at least ten counts. The J gene is TRBJ1-1, the V gene TRBV6-1; 7 bases align to TRBD1. With 10 bases clipped from V and 3 bases from J, the junction kept 8 bases outside the gene matches. This CDR3 region has 13 residues. Germline V gene lookup returns CDR1 MNHNS and CDR2 SASEGT. The CDR3 sequence is CATNRDRYTEAFF. CDR3 nucleotides: TGTGCCACCAACCGGGACAGATACACTGAAGCTTTCTTT.